This T cell receptor (beta chain) was retrieved from a study of blood T cell repertoires in COVID-19. Libraries were prepared by immunoSEQ multiplex PCR; TCRdb keeps only in-frame clonotypes and omits some of them. The sample shows 120,000 or so clones, around 82% of them seen only once. J lost 5 bases, V lost 5 bases, and 8 bases had no gene match. This CDR3 spans 15 amino acids. The V gene's germline CDR1 is LNHDA and CDR2 SQIVND (reference sequence). The sequenced sample consisted of peripheral blood. V and J are TRBV19 and TRBJ1-4; 7 bases line up with TRBD1. The clonotype was recovered from a man aged 25-45 years with COVID-19, enrolled during active disease. The CDR3 coding sequence is TGTGCCAGTAGTGCCCGACAGGGCGGCAATGAAAAACTGTTTTTT. It yields the protein CASSARQGGNEKLFF.